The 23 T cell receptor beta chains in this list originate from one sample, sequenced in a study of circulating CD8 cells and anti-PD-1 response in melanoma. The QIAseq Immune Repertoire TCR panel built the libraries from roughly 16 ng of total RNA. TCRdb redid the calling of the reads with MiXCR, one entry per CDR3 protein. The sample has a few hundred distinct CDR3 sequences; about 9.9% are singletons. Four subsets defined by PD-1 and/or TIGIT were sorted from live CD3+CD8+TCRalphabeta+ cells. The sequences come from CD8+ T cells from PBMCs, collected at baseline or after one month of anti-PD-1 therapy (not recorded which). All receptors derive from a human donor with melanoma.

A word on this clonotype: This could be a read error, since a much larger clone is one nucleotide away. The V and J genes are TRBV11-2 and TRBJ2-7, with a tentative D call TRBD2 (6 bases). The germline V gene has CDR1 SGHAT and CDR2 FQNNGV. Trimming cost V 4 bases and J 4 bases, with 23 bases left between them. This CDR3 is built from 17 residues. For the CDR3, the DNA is TGTGCCAGCAGCTCCCTCGACAATGGGCTAGCGAATTACGAGCAGTACTTC. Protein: CASSSLDNGLANYEQYF. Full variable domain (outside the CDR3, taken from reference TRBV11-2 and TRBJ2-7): EAGVAQSPRYKIIEKRQSVAFWCNPISGHATLYWYQQILGQGPKLLIQFQNNGVVDDSQLPKDRFSAERLKGVDSTLKIQPAKLEDSAVYLCASSSLDNGLANYEQYFGPGTRLTVT.

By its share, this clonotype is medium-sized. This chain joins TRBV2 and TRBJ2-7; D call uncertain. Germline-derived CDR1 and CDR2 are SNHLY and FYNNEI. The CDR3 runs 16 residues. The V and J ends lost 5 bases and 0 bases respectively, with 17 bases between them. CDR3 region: CASSQRPWKVSYEQYF. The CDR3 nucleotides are TGTGCCAGCAGTCAAAGACCGTGGAAAGTCTCCTACGAGCAGTACTTC.

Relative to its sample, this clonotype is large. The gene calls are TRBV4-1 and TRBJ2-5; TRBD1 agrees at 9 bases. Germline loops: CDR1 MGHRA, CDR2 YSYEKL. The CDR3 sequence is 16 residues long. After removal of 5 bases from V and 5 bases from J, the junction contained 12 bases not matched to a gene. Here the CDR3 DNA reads TGCGCCAGCAGCAGTCCCGGGACAGGGATCGGGGAGACCCAGTACTTC. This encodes CASSSPGTGIGETQYF.

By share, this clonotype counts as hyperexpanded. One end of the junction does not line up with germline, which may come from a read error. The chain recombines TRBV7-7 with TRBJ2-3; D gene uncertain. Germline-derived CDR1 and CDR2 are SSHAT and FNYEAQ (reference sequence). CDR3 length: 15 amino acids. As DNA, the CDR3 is TGTGCTAGCAGCTTAGCCCCAGGCGATCAGGATACGCAGTATTTT. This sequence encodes CASSLAPGDQDTQYF.

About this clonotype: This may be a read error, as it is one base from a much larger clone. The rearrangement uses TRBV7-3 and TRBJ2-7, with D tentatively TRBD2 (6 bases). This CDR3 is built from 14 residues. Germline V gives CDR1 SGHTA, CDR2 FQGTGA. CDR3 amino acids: CASSLTGTSYEQHF. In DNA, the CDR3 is TGTGCCAGCAGCTTAACGGGGACTTCTTACGAGCAGCACTTC.

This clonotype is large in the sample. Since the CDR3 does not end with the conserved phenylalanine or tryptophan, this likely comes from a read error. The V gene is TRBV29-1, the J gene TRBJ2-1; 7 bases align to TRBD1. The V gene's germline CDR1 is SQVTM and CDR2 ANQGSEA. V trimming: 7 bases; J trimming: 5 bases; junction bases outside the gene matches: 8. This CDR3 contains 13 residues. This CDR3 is CSANPTGNNEQFL. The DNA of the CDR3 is TGCAGCGCTAACCCGACAGGGAACAATGAGCAGTTCCTC.

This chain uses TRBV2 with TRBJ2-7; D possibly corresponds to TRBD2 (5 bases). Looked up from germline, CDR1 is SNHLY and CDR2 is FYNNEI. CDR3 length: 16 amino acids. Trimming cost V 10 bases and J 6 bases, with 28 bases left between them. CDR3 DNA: TGTGCCACGCGGACTCGGACGGTGAGTTGGGAAGCCGAGCAGTACTTC. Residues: CATRTRTVSWEAEQYF.

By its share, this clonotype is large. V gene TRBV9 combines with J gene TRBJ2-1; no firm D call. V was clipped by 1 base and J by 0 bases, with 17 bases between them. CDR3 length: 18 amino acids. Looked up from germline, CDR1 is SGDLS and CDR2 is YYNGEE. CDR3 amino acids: CASSVTPVGGTSYNEQFF. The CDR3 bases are TGTGCCAGCAGCGTAACCCCCGTTGGCGGCACCTCCTACAATGAGCAGTTCTTC.

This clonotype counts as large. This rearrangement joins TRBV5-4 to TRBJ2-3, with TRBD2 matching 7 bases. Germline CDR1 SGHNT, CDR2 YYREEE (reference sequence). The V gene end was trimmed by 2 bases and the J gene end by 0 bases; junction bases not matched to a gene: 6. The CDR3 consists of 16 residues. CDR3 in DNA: TGTGCCAGCAGCTTCGAGCGGGGTGATAGCACAGATACGCAGTATTTT. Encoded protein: CASSFERGDSTDTQYF.

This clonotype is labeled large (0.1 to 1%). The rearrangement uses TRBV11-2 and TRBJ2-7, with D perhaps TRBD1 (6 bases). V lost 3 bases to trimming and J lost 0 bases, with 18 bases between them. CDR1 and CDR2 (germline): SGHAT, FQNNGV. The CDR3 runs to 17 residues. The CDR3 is CASSLNSFSDSSYEQYF. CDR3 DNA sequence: TGTGCCAGCAGCTTGAATTCCTTTTCGGACAGCTCCTACGAGCAGTACTTC. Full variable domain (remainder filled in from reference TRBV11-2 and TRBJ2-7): EAGVAQSPRYKIIEKRQSVAFWCNPISGHATLYWYQQILGQGPKLLIQFQNNGVVDDSQLPKDRFSAERLKGVDSTLKIQPAKLEDSAVYLCASSLNSFSDSSYEQYFGPGTRLTVT.

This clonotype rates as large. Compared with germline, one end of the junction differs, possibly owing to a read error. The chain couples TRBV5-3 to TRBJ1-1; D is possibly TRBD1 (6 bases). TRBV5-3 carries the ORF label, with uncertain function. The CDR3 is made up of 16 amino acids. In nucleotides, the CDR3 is TGTGCCGGAAGGCTTCTCAGGGGAGGGATGAACACTGAAGCTTTCTTT. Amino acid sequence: CAGRLLRGGMNTEAFF.

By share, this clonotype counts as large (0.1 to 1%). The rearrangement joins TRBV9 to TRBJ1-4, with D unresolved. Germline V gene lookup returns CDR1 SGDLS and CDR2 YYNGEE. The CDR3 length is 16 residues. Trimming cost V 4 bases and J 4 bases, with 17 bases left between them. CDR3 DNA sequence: TGTGCCAGCAGCCCATCCCCAAAGATTCTTAATGAAAAACTGTTTTTT. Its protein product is CASSPSPKILNEKLFF. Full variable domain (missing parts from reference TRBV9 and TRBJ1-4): DSGVTQTPKHLITATGQRVTLRCSPRSGDLSVYWYQQSLDQGLQFLIQYYNGEERAKGNILERFSAQQFPDLHSELNLSSLELGDSALYFCASSPSPKILNEKLFFGSGTQLSVL.

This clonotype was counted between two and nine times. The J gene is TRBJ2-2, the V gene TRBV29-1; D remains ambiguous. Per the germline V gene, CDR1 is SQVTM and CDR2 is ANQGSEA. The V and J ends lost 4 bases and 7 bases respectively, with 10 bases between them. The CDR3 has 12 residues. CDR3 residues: CSVAPSGGELFF. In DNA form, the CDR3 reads TGCAGCGTTGCACCATCGGGCGGGGAGCTGTTTTTT.

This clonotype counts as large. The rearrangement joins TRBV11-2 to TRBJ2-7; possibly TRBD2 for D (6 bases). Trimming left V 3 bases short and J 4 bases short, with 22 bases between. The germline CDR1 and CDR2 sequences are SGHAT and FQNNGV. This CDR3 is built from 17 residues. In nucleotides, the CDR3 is TGTGCCAGCAGCTTCCTCGACAATGGGCTAGCGAATTACGAGCAGTACTTC. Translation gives CASSFLDNGLANYEQYF.

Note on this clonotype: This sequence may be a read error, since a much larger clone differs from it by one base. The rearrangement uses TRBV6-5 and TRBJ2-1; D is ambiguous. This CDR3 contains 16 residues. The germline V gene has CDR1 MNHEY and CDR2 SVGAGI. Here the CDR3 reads CASSYSPPSRYYEQFF. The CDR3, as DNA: TGTGCCAGCAGTTACTCTCCCCCTAGTCGCTACTATGAGCAGTTCTTC.

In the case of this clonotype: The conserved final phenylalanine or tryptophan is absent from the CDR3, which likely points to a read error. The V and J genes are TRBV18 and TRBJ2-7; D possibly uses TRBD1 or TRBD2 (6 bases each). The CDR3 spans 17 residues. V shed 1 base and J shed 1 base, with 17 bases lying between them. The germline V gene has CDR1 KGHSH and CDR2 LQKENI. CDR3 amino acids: CASSPLGEDRSSYEQYL. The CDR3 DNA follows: TGTGCCAGCTCACCACTCGGGGAGGACAGATCATCCTACGAGCAGTACCTC.

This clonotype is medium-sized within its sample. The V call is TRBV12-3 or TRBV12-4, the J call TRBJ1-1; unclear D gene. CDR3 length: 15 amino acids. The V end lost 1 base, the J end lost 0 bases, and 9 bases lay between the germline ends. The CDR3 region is CASSLGDTMNTEAFF. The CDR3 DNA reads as TGTGCCAGCAGTTTAGGAGATACTATGAACACTGAAGCTTTCTTT.

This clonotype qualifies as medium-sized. The CDR3 bases are TGTGCCAGCGGGATGGACAGGGCCTGGGACGAGCAGTACTTC. This gives the protein CASGMDRAWDEQYF. This chain links TRBV27 with TRBJ2-7, with 8 bases that match TRBD1. Unmatched junction bases numbered 11, after V lost 8 bases and J lost 5 bases. The germline V gene encodes CDR1 MNHEY and CDR2 SMNVEV (reference sequence). This CDR3 is 14 amino acids long.

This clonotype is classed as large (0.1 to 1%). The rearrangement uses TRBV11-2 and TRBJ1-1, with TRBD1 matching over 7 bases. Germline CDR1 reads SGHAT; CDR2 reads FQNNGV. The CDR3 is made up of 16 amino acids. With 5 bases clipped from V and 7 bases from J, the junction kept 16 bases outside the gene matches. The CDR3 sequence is CASSPSDGTDYLEAFF. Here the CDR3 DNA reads TGTGCCAGCAGCCCCTCGGACGGGACAGATTATCTTGAAGCTTTCTTT.

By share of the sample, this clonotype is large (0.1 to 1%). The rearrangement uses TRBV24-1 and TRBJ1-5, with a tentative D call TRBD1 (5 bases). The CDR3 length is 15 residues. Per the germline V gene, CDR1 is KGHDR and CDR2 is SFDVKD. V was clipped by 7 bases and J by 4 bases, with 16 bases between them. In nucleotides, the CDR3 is TGTGCCACCAGGAGACAGCTTAATATTAATCAGCCCCAGCATTTT. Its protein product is CATRRQLNINQPQHF.

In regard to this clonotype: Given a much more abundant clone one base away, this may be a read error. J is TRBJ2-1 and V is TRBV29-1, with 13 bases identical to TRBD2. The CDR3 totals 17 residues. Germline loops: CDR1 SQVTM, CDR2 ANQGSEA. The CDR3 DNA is TGCTGCGTTTCCGGGACTAGCGGGATCTTGGGAAACAATGAGCAGTTCTTC. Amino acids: CCVSGTSGILGNNEQFF.

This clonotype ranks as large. The CDR3 is CASSSAGTSVANEQFF. DNA of the CDR3: TGTGCCAGCAGCTCCGCCGGGACTAGCGTCGCCAATGAGCAGTTCTTC. The chain recombines TRBV7-9 with TRBJ2-1; 10 bases agree with TRBD2. The V gene end was trimmed by 4 bases and the J gene end by 6 bases; junction bases not matched to a gene: 9. The germline gives CDR1 SEHNR, CDR2 FQNEAQ (reference sequence). This CDR3 contains 16 residues. Full variable domain (outside the CDR3, taken from reference TRBV7-9 and TRBJ2-1): DTGVSQNPRHKITKRGQNVTFRCDPISEHNRLYWYRQTLGQGPEFLTYFQNEAQLEKSRLLSDRFSAERPKGSFSTLEIQRTEQGDSAMYLCASSSAGTSVANEQFFGPGTRLTVL.

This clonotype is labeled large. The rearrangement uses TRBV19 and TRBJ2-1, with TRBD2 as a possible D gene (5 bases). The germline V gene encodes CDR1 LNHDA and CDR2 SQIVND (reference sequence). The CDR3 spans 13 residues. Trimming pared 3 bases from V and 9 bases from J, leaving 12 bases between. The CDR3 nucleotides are TGTGCCAGTAGTATTTTAGATGGGAGTGAGCAGTTCTTC. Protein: CASSILDGSEQFF.